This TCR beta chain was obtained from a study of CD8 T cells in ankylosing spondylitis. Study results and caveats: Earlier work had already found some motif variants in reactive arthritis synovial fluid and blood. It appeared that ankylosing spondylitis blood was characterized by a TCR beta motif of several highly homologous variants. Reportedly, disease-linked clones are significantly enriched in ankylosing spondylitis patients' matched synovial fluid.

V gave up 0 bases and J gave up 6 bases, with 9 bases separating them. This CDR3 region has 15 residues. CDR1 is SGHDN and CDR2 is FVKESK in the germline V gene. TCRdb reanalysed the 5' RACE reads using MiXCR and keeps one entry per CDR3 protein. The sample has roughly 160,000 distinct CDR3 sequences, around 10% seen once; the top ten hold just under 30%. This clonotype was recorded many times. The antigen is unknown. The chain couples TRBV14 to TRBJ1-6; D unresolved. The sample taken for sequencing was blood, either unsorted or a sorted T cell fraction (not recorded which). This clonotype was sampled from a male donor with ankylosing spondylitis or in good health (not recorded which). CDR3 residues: CASSQDARVNSPLHF. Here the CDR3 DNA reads TGTGCCAGCAGCCAAGATGCAAGGGTTAATTCACCCCTCCACTTT.